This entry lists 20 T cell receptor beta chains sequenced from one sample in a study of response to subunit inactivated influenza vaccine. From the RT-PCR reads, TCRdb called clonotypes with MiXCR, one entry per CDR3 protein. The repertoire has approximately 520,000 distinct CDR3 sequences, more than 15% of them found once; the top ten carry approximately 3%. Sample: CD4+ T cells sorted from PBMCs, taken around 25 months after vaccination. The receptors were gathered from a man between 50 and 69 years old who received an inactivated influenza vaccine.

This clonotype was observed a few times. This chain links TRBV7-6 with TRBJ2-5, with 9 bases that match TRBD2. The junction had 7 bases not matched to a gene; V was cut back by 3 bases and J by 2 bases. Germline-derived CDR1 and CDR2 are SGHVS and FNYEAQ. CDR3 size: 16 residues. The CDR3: CASSFSTSGLQETQYF. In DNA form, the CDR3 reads TGTGCCAGCAGCTTTAGCACTAGCGGGCTACAAGAGACCCAGTACTTC.

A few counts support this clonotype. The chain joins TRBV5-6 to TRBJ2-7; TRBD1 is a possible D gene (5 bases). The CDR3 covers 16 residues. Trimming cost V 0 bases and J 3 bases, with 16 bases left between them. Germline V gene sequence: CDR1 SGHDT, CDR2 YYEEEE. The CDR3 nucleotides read TGTGCCAGCAGCTTGGCGCAGGGTCGGGTCTACTACGAGCAGTACTTC. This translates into CASSLAQGRVYYEQYF.

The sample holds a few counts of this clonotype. CDR3 sequence (DNA): TGCAGTGCCGCCCGTAGCGGGAGATTTGGTGAGCAGTTCTTC. Protein: CSAARSGRFGEQFF. V and J are TRBV20-1 and TRBJ2-1; TRBD2 agrees at 9 bases. CDR3 length: 14 amino acids. With 6 bases clipped from V and 9 bases from J, the junction kept 12 bases outside the gene matches. From germline, CDR1 is DFQATT and CDR2 SNEGSKA (reference sequence).

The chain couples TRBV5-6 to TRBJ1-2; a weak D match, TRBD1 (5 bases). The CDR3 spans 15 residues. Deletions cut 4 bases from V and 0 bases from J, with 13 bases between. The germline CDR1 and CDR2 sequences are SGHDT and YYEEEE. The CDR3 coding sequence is TGTGCCAGCAGCCCCGGGGGACCCTCTAACTATGGCTACACCTTC. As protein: CASSPGGPSNYGYTF.

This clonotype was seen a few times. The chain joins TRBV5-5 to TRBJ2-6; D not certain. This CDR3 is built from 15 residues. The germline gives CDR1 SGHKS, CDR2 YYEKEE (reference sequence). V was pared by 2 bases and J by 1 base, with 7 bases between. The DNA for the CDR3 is TGTGCCAGCAGCTTCCTGGTGTCTGGGGCCAACGTCCTGACTTTC. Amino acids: CASSFLVSGANVLTF.

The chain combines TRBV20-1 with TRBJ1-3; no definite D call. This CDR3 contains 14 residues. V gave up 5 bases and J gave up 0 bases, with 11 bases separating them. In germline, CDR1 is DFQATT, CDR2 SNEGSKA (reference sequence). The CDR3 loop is CSASGGSSGNTIYF. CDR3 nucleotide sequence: TGCAGTGCTTCGGGAGGGAGCTCTGGAAACACCATATATTTT.

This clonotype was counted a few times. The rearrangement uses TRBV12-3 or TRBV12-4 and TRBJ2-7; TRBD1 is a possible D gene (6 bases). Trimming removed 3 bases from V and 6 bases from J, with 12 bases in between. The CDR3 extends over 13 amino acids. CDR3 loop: CASSFNHRVEQYF. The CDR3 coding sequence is TGTGCCAGCAGTTTTAACCACAGGGTCGAGCAGTACTTC.

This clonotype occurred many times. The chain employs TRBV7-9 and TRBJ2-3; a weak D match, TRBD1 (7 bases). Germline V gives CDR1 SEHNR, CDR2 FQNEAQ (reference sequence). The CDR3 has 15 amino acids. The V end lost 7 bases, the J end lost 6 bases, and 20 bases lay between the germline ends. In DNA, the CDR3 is TGTGCCAGCACCCCTTGGAGGGGGCGGTTTGATACGCAGTATTTT. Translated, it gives CASTPWRGRFDTQYF.

This chain's CDR3 is CASSPGSELNQPQHF. As DNA, the CDR3 is TGTGCCAGCAGTCCGGGTTCGGAGTTGAATCAGCCCCAGCATTTT. The chain is built from TRBV6-1 and TRBJ1-5; the D is unclear. The CDR3 length is 15 residues. V lost 5 bases and J lost 4, with 15 bases in between. The germline CDR1 and CDR2 sequences are MNHNS and SASEGT.

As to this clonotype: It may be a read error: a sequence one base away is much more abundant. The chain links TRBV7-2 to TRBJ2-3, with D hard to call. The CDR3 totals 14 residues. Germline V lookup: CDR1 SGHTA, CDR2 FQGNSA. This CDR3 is CASSTGGPTDTQNF. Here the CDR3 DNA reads TGTGCCAGCAGCACTGGCGGACCCACAGATACGCAGAATTTT.

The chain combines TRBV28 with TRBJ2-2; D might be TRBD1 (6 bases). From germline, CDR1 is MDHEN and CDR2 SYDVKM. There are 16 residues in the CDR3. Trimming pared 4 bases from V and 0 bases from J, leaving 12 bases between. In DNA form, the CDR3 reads TGTGCCAGCAGTTCCAGGACAGCGACGAACACCGGGGAGCTGTTTTTT. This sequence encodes CASSSRTATNTGELFF.

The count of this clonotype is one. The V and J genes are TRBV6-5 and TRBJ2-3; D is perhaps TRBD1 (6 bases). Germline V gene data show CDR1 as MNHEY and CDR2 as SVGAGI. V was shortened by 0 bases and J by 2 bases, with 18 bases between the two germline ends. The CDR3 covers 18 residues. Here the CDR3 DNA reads TGTGCCAGCAGTTACTCGCCTCGTGGGACAACACCCACAGATACGCAGTATTTT. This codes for CASSYSPRGTTPTDTQYF.

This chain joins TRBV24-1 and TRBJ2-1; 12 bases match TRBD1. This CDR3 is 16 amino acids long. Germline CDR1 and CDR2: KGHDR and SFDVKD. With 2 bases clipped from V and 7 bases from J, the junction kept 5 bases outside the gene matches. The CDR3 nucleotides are TGTGCCACCAGTGATTCCGGGACAGGGGGCCGGAATGAGCAGTTCTTC. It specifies CATSDSGTGGRNEQFF.

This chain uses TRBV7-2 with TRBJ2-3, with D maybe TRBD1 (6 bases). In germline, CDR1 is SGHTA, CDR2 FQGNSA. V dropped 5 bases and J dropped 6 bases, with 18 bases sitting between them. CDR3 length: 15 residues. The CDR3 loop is CASSKGTWQADTQYF. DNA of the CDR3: TGTGCCAGCAGCAAAGGGACATGGCAGGCGGATACGCAGTATTTT.

DNA of the CDR3: TGTGCCACCAGTAAACACGAACCGAACACTGAAGCTTTCTTT. Its protein product is CATSKHEPNTEAFF. The V gene is TRBV15, the J gene TRBJ1-1; no definite D call. Germline CDR1 is LNHNV and CDR2 is YYDKDF (reference sequence). V dropped 6 bases and J dropped 1 base, with 12 bases sitting between them. This CDR3 is 14 amino acids long.

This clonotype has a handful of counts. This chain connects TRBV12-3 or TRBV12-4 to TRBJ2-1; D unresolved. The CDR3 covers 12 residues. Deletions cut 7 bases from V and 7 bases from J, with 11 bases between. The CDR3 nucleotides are TGTGCCAGCACCTTTATGGGTAATGAGCAGTTCTTC. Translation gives CASTFMGNEQFF.

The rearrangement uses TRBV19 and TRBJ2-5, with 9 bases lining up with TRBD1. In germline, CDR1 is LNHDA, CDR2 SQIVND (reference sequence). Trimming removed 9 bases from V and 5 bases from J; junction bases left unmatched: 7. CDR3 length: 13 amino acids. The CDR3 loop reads CASGQGYRETQYF. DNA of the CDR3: TGTGCCAGCGGACAGGGGTATAGGGAGACCCAGTACTTC.

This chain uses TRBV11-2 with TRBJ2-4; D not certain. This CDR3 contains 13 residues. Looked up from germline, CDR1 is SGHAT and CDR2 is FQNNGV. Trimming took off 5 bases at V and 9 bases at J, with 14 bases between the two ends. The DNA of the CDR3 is TGTGCCAGCAGCCCCGGAGCCCGCGGCATTCAGTACTTC. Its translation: CASSPGARGIQYF.

The CDR3 DNA follows: TGTGCCAGCAGCCCATATAGCGGGAGGGTTTACAATGAGCAGTTCTTC. Its protein product is CASSPYSGRVYNEQFF. This chain uses TRBV7-2 with TRBJ2-1; 11 nucleotides line up with TRBD2. The V and J ends lost 5 bases and 4 bases, in that order; junction bases with no gene match: 7. The CDR3 is 16 residues long. Looked up from germline, CDR1 is SGHTA and CDR2 is FQGNSA. Full variable domain (outside the CDR3, taken from reference TRBV7-2 and TRBJ2-1): GAGVSQSPSNKVTEKGKDVELRCDPISGHTALYWYRQSLGQGLEFLIYFQGNSAPDKSGLPSDRFSAERTGGSVSTLTIQRTQQEDSAVYLCASSPYSGRVYNEQFFGPGTRLTVL.

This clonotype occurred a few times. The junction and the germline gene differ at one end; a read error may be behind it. CDR3 in DNA: TGTGCCATCAAGGGAGTCCAGGGCGCTGAAGCCTTCTTT. Amino acid sequence: CAIKGVQGAEAFF. The chain is built from TRBV10-3 and TRBJ1-1; possible D gene TRBD1, 5 bases. Germline loops: CDR1 ENHRY, CDR2 SYGVKD. The CDR3 loop spans 13 amino acids.